This is a list of T cell receptor beta chains from one sample in a study of graft-versus-host responses after intestinal transplantation. Antigens of these TCRs are unknown. The protocol was immunoSEQ multiplex PCR, while the TCRdb copy is restricted to in-frame clones and leaves out a portion. The sample holds 80,000 to 95,000 clones; about 93% are singletons and the top ten take about 2%. The sequencing used unstimulated CD8+ T cells sorted from spleen or lymph node cells, collected before intestinal transplant. Receptors originate from a human donor who received an intestinal transplant. Both conserved end residues are part of each CDR3. D genes are given only for firm matches. Part of the rows lack a size; the others show once, few, many or a class for expanded clones.

j_gene | d_gene | abundance | v_gene | CDR3aa | CDR3nt
TRBJ2-3 | TRBD2 | - | TRBV5-4 | CASSFAGGGADTQYF | TGTGCCAGCAGCTTCGCGGGGGGCGGCGCAGATACGCAGTATTTT
TRBJ1-1 | - | few | TRBV19 | CASSISRNTEAFF | TGTGCCAGTAGTATATCGAGGAACACTGAAGCTTTCTTT
TRBJ2-5 | TRBD1 | once | TRBV6-5 | CASGQTGGQQETQYF | TGTGCCAGCGGACAGACAGGGGGGCAGCAAGAGACCCAGTACTTC
TRBJ2-3 | TRBD2 | - | TRBV9 | CASSASGLAATDTQYF | TGTGCCAGCAGCGCGTCCGGACTAGCGGCGACAGATACGCAGTATTTT
TRBJ1-1 | TRBD1 | - | TRBV10-1 | CASSRDRAYTEAFF | TGCGCCAGCAGCCGGGACAGGGCTTACACTGAAGCTTTCTTT
TRBJ1-2 | TRBD1 | - | TRBV6-6 | CASSPYRGTNYGYTF | TGTGCCAGCAGTCCCTACAGGGGAACTAACTATGGCTACACCTTC
TRBJ2-1 | - | - | TRBV7-9 | CASSFSGSLNEQFF | TGTGCCAGCAGCTTCAGCGGTAGCTTGAATGAGCAGTTCTTC
TRBJ1-3 | TRBD1 | - | TRBV4-3 | CASSPDRGNAGNTIYF | TGCGCCAGCAGCCCTGACAGGGGTAACGCCGGAAACACCATATATTTT
TRBJ1-1 | TRBD1 | once | TRBV7-9 | CASSSGTGFMNTEAFF | TGTGCCAGCAGCTCCGGGACAGGGTTTATGAACACTGAAGCTTTCTTT
TRBJ2-7 | - | - | TRBV11-2 | CASSLERGTSYEQYF | TGTGCCAGCAGCTTAGAAAGGGGGACCTCCTACGAGCAGTACTTC
TRBJ1-3 | TRBD1 | few | TRBV10-3 | CAIQDRGSGNTIYF | TGTGCCATCCAGGACAGGGGCTCTGGAAACACCATATATTTT
TRBJ2-2 | - | - | TRBV9 | CASRGGSTDTGELFF | TGTGCCAGCAGAGGGGGTTCTACGGACACCGGGGAGCTGTTTTTT
TRBJ2-6 | TRBD2 | - | TRBV23-1 | CASRPLGGGRSSGANVLTF | TGCGCCAGCAGACCACTGGGGGGGGGTCGTAGCTCTGGGGCCAACGTCCTGACTTTC
TRBJ2-1 | TRBD1 | - | TRBV2 | CASTFPKGQVGGKQFF | TGTGCCAGCACCTTCCCGAAGGGACAGGTAGGGGGAAAGCAGTTCTTC
TRBJ2-4 | TRBD2 | - | TRBV30 | CAWSDSVEGPGIGGVQYF | TGTGCCTGGAGCGACTCCGTGGAGGGACCCGGAATCGGGGGGGTTCAGTACTTC
TRBJ2-3 | - | - | TRBV6-6 | CASTQPGHLQYF | TGTGCCAGCACCCAACCGGGACACTTGCAGTATTTT
TRBJ2-1 | - | - | TRBV7-9 | CASSFASGVNEQFF | TGTGCCAGCAGCTTCGCCTCCGGGGTCAATGAGCAGTTCTTC
TRBJ1-4 | - | - | TRBV11-2 | CASSFGRGRTTNEKLFF | TGTGCCAGCAGCTTTGGGCGGGGGAGGACAACTAATGAAAAACTGTTTTTT
TRBJ2-3 | TRBD1 | - | TRBV27 | CASSLGTGPWGDTQYF | TGTGCCAGCAGTTTAGGGACAGGACCTTGGGGGGATACGCAGTATTTT
TRBJ2-7 | - | - | TRBV4-3 | CASSLARGPYEQYF | TGCGCCAGCAGCCTTGCCAGGGGCCCCTACGAGCAGTACTTC
TRBJ1-5 | - | - | TRBV5-4 | CASSRGPNQPQHF | TGTGCCAGCAGCCGGGGTCCCAATCAGCCCCAGCATTTT
TRBJ1-2 | - | - | TRBV2 | CASSKTPGVGPYGYTF | TGTGCCAGCAGTAAAACCCCGGGGGTGGGGCCCTATGGCTACACCTTC
TRBJ2-7 | - | - | TRBV27 | CASSLLGDFYEQYF | TGTGCCAGCAGCCTGCTGGGCGATTTCTACGAGCAGTACTTC